Listed here are 17 T cell receptor beta chains from one sample, sequenced in a study of blood T cell repertoires in COVID-19 (dated by TCRdb to about 2020). The library was built by means of the immunoSEQ multiplex PCR assay. What TCRdb holds here is the immuneACCESS table cut down to in-frame rearrangements. Part of the clones is not present; checked against another copy, under half of the missing clones reflect an unresolved V gene, and the others are unexplained. Across this sample there are hundreds of thousands of clones, with approximately 91% seen only once. Of the sample, 7% to 10% is held by the ten largest clones. The sample comprised PBMCs or T cells enriched from blood (not recorded which). The receptors were sampled from a woman aged 60-70 years who had recovered from COVID-19.

The chain couples TRBV28 to TRBJ2-2; 11 bases agree with TRBD2. The CDR3 sequence is 16 residues long. J lost 0 bases, V lost 7 bases, and 4 bases had no gene match. Germline lookup yields CDR1 MDHEN and CDR2 SYDVKM. Here the CDR3 DNA reads TGTGCCAGCAACCTAGCGGGGGGCTCGAACACCGGGGAGCTGTTTTTT. This encodes CASNLAGGSNTGELFF.

This chain uses TRBV30 with TRBJ1-5; 7 bases are a match to TRBD1. This CDR3 spans 13 amino acids. The germline gives CDR1 GTSNPN, CDR2 SVGIG (reference sequence). V shed 1 base, J shed 8 bases, and the junction held 5 bases outside the gene matches. The CDR3 is CAWSGQGGEPQHF. CDR3 sequence (DNA): TGTGCCTGGAGTGGACAGGGAGGCGAGCCCCAGCATTTT.

This chain links TRBV5-7 with TRBJ1-3; the D is unclear. TRBV5-7 is filed as an ORF, its function uncertain. V dropped 0 bases and J dropped 6 bases, with 7 bases sitting between them. The CDR3 totals 13 residues. CDR3 coding DNA: TGTGCCAGCAGCTTGGCACAGCAAAACACCATATATTTT. Translation gives CASSLAQQNTIYF.

This sequence joins TRBV28 and TRBJ1-4, with D possibly matching TRBD1 (5 bases). V lost 8 bases, J lost 9 bases, and 10 bases lay in between. The length of the CDR3 is 11 residues. Germline V gene lookup returns CDR1 MDHEN and CDR2 SYDVKM. The CDR3 sequence is CASVQGKKLFF. CDR3 bases: TGTGCCAGCGTCCAGGGAAAAAAACTGTTTTTT. The full variable domain, its missing parts supplied by reference TRBV28 and TRBJ1-4, is DVKVTQSSRYLVKRTGEKVFLECVQDMDHENMFWYRQDPGLGLRLIYFSYDVKMKEKGDIPEGYSVSREKKERFSLILESASTNQTSMYLCASVQGKKLFFGSGTQLSVL.

The V call is TRBV5-1, the J call TRBJ1-1; 7 bases agree with TRBD1. The V segment lost 4 bases and the J segment 7 bases; nucleotides outside the gene matches: 7. Germline V gene lookup returns CDR1 SGHRS and CDR2 YFSETQ. The CDR3 covers 13 residues. CDR3: CASSVVTGVEAFF. The CDR3 DNA reads TGCGCCAGCAGCGTTGTTACAGGGGTTGAAGCTTTCTTT. The full variable domain, its missing parts supplied by reference TRBV5-1 and TRBJ1-1, is KAGVTQTPRYLIKTRGQQVTLSCSPISGHRSVSWYQQTPGQGLQFLFEYFSETQRNKGNFPGRFSGRQFSNSRSEMNVSTLELGDSALYLCASSVVTGVEAFFGQGTRLTVV.

This sequence joins TRBV2 and TRBJ1-2, with 9 bases identical to TRBD1. The V gene's germline CDR1 is SNHLY and CDR2 FYNNEI. The CDR3 length is 15 residues. Losses at the gene ends were 7 bases for V and 5 bases for J; bases not matched to a gene: 11. This CDR3 reads CASNLFPGQGYGYTF. As DNA, the CDR3 is TGTGCCAGCAATCTATTCCCGGGACAGGGTTATGGCTACACCTTC.

This clone occurred a few times. The chain couples TRBV11-3 to TRBJ1-2; D might be TRBD1 (5 bases). CDR3 length equals 13 residues. Trimming removed 2 bases from V and 6 bases from J, with 10 bases in between. Germline V CDR1 and CDR2: SGHNT, YENEEA. The CDR3 DNA sequence: TGTGCCAGCAGCTTACAGGGCCCCGATGGCTACACCTTC. Amino acids: CASSLQGPDGYTF.

CDR3 amino acids: CASTDRGGGTDTQYF. The CDR3 bases are TGTGCCAGTACCGACAGGGGCGGGGGCACAGATACGCAGTATTTT. This chain joins TRBV19 and TRBJ2-3, with TRBD1 matching over 8 bases. V was clipped by 7 bases and J by 1 base; unmatched bases: 7. This CDR3 is 15 amino acids long. The germline CDR1 and CDR2 sequences are LNHDA and SQIVND (reference sequence).

The chain recombines TRBV2 with TRBJ2-3, with 10 nucleotides matching TRBD2. CDR1 SNHLY and CDR2 FYNNEI come from the germline V gene. Trimming removed 3 bases from V and 5 bases from J; junction bases left unmatched: 11. The CDR3 length is 17 residues. The CDR3 bases are TGTGCCAGCAGTGATTTCGCTAGCGGGGGTGGAGTAGATACGCAGTATTTT. It yields the protein CASSDFASGGGVDTQYF.

This chain joins TRBV2 and TRBJ2-4; D gene uncertain. The germline V gene has CDR1 SNHLY and CDR2 FYNNEI. The V gene lost 4 bases and the J gene lost 0 bases, with 10 bases spanning the gap. The CDR3 has 15 residues. In nucleotides, the CDR3 is TGTGCCAGCAGTGGGATTCGGGTAGCCAAAAACATTCAGTACTTC. This codes for CASSGIRVAKNIQYF.

The chain carries TRBV9 and TRBJ1-3; D perhaps matches TRBD1 (6 bases). V shed 6 bases and J shed 2 bases, with 12 bases lying between them. Germline values: CDR1 SGDLS, CDR2 YYNGEE. The CDR3 has 14 residues. Here the CDR3 reads CASNPSGAGNTIYF. The CDR3 DNA reads TGTGCCAGCAACCCCTCAGGGGCTGGAAACACCATATATTTT.

This chain uses TRBV7-8 with TRBJ2-2; 8 bases fit TRBD1. The CDR3 spans 15 residues. Unmatched junction bases numbered 7, after V lost 5 bases and J lost 5 bases. Germline V gene sequence: CDR1 SGHVS, CDR2 FQNEAQ. CDR3 coding DNA: TGTGCCAGCAGCACCTGGACAGGGAGGACCGGGGAGCTGTTTTTT. It encodes CASSTWTGRTGELFF. The full variable domain, completed using reference TRBV7-8 and TRBJ2-2, is GAGVSQSPRYKVAKRGQDVALRCDPISGHVSLFWYQQALGQGPEFLTYFQNEAQLDKSGLPSDRFFAERPEGSVSTLKIQRTQQEDSAVYLCASSTWTGRTGELFFGEGSRLTVL.

V usage is TRBV5-1 and J usage is TRBJ2-2; 10 bases align to TRBD2. Germline V lookup: CDR1 SGHRS, CDR2 YFSETQ. This CDR3 is 16 amino acids long. V gave up 4 bases and J gave up 1 base; unmatched junction bases: 4. This CDR3 reads CASSLASGGNTGELFF. CDR3 in DNA: TGCGCCAGCAGCCTGGCTAGCGGGGGGAACACCGGGGAGCTGTTTTTT.

The chain uses TRBV7-6 and TRBJ1-4; D is unresolved. In germline, CDR1 is SGHVS, CDR2 FNYEAQ. The CDR3 has 15 amino acids. Trimming took 7 bases from V and 0 from J, leaving 12 bases between them. CDR3 in amino acids: CASTRTEATNEKLFF. The CDR3 coding sequence is TGTGCCAGCACGAGAACAGAAGCAACTAATGAAAAACTGTTTTTT.

This rearrangement joins TRBV4-1 to TRBJ2-3; 10 positions match TRBD2. Germline V gene data show CDR1 as MGHRA and CDR2 as YSYEKL. The CDR3 has 16 residues. V was pared by 3 bases and J by 2 bases, with 5 bases of the junction left unmatched. In DNA form, the CDR3 reads TGCGCCAGCAGCCACGCTAGCGGGGGTCACACAGATACGCAGTATTTT. Translated, it gives CASSHASGGHTDTQYF.

This chain joins TRBV6-4 and TRBJ2-3; no reliable D call. The germline CDR1 and CDR2 sequences are MRHNA and SNTAGT. The CDR3 has 13 residues. V gave up 3 bases and J gave up 0 bases, with 4 bases separating them. DNA of the CDR3: TGTGCCAGCAGTGAACTTAGCACAGATACGCAGTATTTT. The encoded protein is CASSELSTDTQYF.

V is TRBV6-5 and J is TRBJ1-1; 8 positions match TRBD1. This CDR3 has 15 amino acids. Germline V gene sequence: CDR1 MNHEY, CDR2 SVGAGI. The junction had 7 bases not matched to a gene; V was cut back by 3 bases and J by 4 bases. CDR3 amino acids: CASSYSDRVGTEAFF. The CDR3 region has the DNA TGTGCCAGCAGTTATTCGGACAGGGTTGGCACTGAAGCTTTCTTT.